Here is one T cell receptor beta chain with its context. The antigen is undetermined. The germline V gene has CDR1 SGHRS and CDR2 YFSETQ. Trimming stripped 0 bases from V and 7 bases from J, with 14 bases between. The CDR3 is 14 amino acids. This sample stems from a study of cytomegalovirus exposure and HLA in healthy donors. Only in-frame clones appear in the TCRdb table, and some are missing; sequencing was by immunoSEQ multiplex PCR. The repertoire includes about 110,000 clones, around nine tenths of them detected once, and approximately 2% sits in the top ten. Study results and caveats: Most TCR sequences proved rare, with some public TCRs found in many donors.

This TCR was sampled from a woman between 18 and 29 years old in good health and CMV-seronegative. Sequenced sample: PBMCs. This chain links TRBV5-1 with TRBJ2-7; D is possibly TRBD2 (5 bases). The CDR3 nucleotides are TGCGCCAGCAGCTTGGGCTTAGGACTTGAGGAGCAGTACTTC. It encodes CASSLGLGLEEQYF.